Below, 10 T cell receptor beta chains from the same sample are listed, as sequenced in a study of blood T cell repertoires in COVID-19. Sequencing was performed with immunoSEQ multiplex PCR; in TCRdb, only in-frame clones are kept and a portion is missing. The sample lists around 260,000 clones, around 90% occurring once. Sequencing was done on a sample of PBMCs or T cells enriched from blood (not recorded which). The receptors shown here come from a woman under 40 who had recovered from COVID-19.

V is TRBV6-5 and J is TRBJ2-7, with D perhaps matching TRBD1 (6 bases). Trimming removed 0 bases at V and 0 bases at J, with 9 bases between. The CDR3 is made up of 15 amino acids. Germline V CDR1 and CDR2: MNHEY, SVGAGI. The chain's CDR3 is CASSYSKGGSYEQYF. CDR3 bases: TGTGCCAGCAGTTACTCGAAAGGGGGCTCCTACGAGCAGTACTTC.

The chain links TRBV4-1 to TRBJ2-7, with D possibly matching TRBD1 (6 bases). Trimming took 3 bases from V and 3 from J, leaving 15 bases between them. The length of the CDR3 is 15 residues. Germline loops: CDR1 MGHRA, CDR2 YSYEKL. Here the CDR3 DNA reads TGCGCCAGCAGCCAGACGACAGGACGATTCTACGAGCAGTACTTC. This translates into CASSQTTGRFYEQYF.

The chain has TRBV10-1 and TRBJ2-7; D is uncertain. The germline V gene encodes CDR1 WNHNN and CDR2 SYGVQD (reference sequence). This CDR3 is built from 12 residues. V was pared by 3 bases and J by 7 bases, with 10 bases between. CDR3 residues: CASSDGLSEQYF. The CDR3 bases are TGCGCCAGCAGTGATGGGCTGAGTGAGCAGTACTTC.

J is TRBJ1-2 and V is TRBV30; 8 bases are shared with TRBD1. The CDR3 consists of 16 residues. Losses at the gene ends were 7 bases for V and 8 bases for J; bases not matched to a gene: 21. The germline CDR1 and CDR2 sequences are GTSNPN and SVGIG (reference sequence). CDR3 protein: CASNRMGGQGEGGYTF. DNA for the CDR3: TGTGCCTCCAACAGGATGGGTGGACAGGGCGAAGGGGGCTACACCTTC.

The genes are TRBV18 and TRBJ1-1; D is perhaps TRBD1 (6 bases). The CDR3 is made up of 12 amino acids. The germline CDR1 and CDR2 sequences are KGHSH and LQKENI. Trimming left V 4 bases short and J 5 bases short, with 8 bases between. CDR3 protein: CASSRTVTEAFF. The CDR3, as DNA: TGTGCCAGCTCACGGACAGTTACTGAAGCTTTCTTT.

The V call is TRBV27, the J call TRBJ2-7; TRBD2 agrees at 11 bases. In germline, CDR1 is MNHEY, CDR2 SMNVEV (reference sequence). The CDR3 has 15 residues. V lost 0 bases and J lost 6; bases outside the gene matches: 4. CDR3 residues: CASSLSIAGGREQYF. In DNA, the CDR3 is TGTGCCAGCAGTTTATCGATAGCGGGAGGGCGCGAGCAGTACTTC.

The CDR3 DNA reads as TGTGCCAGTAGTTTCCGGGACAGGGTATATAGCAATCAGCCCCAGCATTTT. It yields the protein CASSFRDRVYSNQPQHF. The gene calls are TRBV19 and TRBJ1-5; 9 nucleotides match TRBD1. V lost 5 bases, J lost 0 bases, and 8 bases stayed unmatched. The V gene's germline CDR1 is LNHDA and CDR2 SQIVND (reference sequence). The CDR3 runs to 17 residues.

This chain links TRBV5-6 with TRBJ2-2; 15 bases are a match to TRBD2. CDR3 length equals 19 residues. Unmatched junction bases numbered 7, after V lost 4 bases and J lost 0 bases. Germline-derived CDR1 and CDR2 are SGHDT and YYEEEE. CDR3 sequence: CASSHGLAGGNTNTGELFF. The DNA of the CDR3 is TGTGCCAGCAGCCACGGACTAGCGGGAGGGAATACGAACACCGGGGAGCTGTTTTTT.

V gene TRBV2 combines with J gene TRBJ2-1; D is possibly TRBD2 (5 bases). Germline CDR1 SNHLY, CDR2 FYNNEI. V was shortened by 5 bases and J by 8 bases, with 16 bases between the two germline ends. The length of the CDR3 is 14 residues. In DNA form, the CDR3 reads TGTGCCAGCAGTAATGGACTGCATCTTGATGAGCAGTTCTTC. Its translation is CASSNGLHLDEQFF.

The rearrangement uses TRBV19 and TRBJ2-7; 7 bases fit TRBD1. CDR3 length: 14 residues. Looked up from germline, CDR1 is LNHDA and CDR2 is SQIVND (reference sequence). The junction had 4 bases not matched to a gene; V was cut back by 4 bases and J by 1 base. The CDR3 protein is CASSTPGQSYEQYF. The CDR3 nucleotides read TGTGCCAGTAGTACGCCGGGACAGTCCTACGAGCAGTACTTC.